Reported below is one T cell receptor beta chain. The sample comes from a study of technical replicates of blood from a handful of donors. Repertoires were generated with immunoSEQ multiplex PCR, while TCRdb's copy carries only in-frame clones and drops some. The sample has fewer than 100,000 clones, approximately 96% seen once. This CDR3 region has 15 residues. CDR1 and CDR2 from the germline V gene are SGDLS and YYNGEE. V was cut by 4 bases and J by 4 bases, with 15 bases left in between. The source material was T cells isolated from PBMCs. This chain uses TRBV9 with TRBJ1-5, with TRBD1 as a possible D gene (6 bases). This sequence originates from a human donor in good health. CDR3 nucleotide sequence: TGTGCCAGCAGCCCAGCGGACAGCAGAAATCAGCCCCAGCATTTT. Translation gives CASSPADSRNQPQHF.